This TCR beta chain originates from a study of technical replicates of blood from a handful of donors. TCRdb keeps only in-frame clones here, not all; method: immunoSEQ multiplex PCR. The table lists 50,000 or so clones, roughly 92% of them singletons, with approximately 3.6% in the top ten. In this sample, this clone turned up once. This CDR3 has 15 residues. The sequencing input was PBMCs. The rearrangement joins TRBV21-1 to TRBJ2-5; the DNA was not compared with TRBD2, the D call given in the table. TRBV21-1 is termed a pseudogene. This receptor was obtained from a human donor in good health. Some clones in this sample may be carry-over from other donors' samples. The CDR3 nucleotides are TGTGCCAGCATGGACTTGGGGGAGGTCGTGGAGACCCAGTACTTC. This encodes CASMDLGEVVETQYF.